A few counts support the clone carrying this T cell receptor (beta chain). This entry belongs to a study of blood T cell repertoires in COVID-19. Study-wide context: Spain, Italy and the United States supplied samples that represented acute and convalescent COVID-19. PBMCs, B-cell-depleted T cells, or T cells provided the cDNA or gDNA that made up the material.

Per the study methods: Scientists estimated how many nucleated cells there were by amplifying reference gene primers. The protocol was immunoSEQ multiplex PCR, while the TCRdb copy is restricted to in-frame clones and leaves out a portion. V, J and clone size derive from that table, while D and trimming were established from the DNA sequence. Counted here are around 700,000 clones, 85% to 90% occurring once; the ten biggest clones make up 0.2% to 0.3%. The CDR3 is 15 residues long. The V and J ends lost 1 base and 8 bases respectively, with 14 bases between them. CDR1 and CDR2 (germline): MNHNS, SASEGT.

Input material: peripheral blood. This chain joins TRBV6-1 and TRBJ2-2, with D tentatively TRBD1 (6 bases). The receptor was derived from a woman younger than 30 with acute or convalescent COVID-19. In DNA form, the CDR3 reads TGTGCCAGCAGTGAAGTAGCAGGGGATAGGGGGGAGCTGTTTTTT. It translates to CASSEVAGDRGELFF.